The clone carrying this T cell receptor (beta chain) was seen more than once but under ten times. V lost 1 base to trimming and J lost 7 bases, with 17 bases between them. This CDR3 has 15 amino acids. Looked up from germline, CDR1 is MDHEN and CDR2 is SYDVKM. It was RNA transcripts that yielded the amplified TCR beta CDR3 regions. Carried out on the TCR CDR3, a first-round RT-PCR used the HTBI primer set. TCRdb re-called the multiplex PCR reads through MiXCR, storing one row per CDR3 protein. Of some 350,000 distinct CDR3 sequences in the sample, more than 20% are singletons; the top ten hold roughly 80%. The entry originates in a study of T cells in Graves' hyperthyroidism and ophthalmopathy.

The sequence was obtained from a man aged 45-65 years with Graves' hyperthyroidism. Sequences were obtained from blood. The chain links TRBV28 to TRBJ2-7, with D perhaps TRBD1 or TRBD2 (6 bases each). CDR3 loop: CASSLSHSGAREQYF. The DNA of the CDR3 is TGTGCCAGCAGTTTATCGCATTCGGGGGCAAGGGAGCAGTACTTC.